This T cell receptor (beta chain) was captured in a study of blood T cells in healthy people across ages. This clonotype was recorded a few times. Trimming at V came to 4 bases and at J to 8 bases, leaving 17 bases not matched to a gene. Per germline, CDR1 MGHRA and CDR2 YSYEKL. This CDR3 has 18 residues. Primed by a sample-barcoded 5' primer and a J-beta primer mix, a second PCR proceeded for about 7 to 11 cycles. One entry per CDR3 protein, called by TCRdb with MiXCR from the 5' RACE reads. The sample shows over 950,000 distinct CDR3 sequences, 30% to 40% of them seen only once. Sequenced sample: blood. The sequence derives from a man aged 18-30 years in good health. The chain couples TRBV4-1 to TRBJ2-1; 10 positions match TRBD1. The CDR3 loop is CASSLRTGGGQAIDEQFF. CDR3 nucleotides: TGCGCCAGCAGCCTTAGGACAGGGGGGGGACAAGCAATCGATGAGCAGTTCTTC.